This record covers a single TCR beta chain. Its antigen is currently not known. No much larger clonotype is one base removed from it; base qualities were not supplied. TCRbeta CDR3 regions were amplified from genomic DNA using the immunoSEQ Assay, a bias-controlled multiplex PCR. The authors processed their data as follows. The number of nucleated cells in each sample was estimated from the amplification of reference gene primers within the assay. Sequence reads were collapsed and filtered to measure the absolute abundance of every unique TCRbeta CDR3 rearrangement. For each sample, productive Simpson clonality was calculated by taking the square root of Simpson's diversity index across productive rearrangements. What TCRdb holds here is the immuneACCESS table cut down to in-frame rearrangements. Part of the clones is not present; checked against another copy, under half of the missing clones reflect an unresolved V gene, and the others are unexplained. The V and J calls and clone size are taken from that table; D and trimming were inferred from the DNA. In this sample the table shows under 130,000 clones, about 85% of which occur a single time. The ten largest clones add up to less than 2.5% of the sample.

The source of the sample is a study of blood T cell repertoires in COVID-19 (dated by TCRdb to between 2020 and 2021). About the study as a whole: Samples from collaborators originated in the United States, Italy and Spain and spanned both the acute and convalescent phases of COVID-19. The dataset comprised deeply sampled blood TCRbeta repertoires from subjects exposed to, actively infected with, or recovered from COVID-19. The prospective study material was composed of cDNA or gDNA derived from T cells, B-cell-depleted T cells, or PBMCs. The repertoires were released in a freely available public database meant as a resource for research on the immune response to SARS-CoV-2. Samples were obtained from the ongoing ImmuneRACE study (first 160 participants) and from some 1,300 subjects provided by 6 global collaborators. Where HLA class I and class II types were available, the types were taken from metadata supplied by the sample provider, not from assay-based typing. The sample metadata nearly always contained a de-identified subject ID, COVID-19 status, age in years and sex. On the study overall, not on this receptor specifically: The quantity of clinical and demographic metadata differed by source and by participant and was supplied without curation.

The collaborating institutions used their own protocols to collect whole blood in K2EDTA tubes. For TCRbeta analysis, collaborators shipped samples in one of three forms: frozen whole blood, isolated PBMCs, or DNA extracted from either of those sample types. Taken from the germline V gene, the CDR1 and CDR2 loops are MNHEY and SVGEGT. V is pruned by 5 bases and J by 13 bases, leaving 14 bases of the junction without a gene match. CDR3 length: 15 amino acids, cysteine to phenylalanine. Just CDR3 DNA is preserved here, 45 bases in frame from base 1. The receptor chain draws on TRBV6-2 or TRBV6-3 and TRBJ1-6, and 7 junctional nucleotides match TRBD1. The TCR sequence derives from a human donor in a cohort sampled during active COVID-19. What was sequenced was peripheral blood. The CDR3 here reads CASSRPGTVTLPLHF. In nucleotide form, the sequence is TGTGCCAGCAGTCGCCCCGGGACAGTGACTCTTCCCCTCCACTTT.